The sequence of this TCR beta chain was determined in a study of shared clonotypes between healthy human individuals. Study overall: Three CD4 naive, three CD4 memory, two CD8 naive and one CD8 memory plate were used per donor.

Germline lookup yields CDR1 MNHEY and CDR2 SMNVEV (reference sequence). Trimming removed 3 bases from V and 7 bases from J, with 12 bases in between. The CDR3 covers 14 residues. Clones were sequenced by immunoSEQ multiplex PCR, and TCRdb holds only the in-frame ones, with some missing. The sample records approximately 530,000 clones, around 96% being singletons. General observations from the study: The sampled material consisted only of blood, and tissue repertoires are likely to differ. Larger estimated richness was generally seen in naive subsets than in memory subsets.

Comments on this clone: The antigen is undetermined.

The clonotype originates from a woman in her twenties or thirties in good health. The chain couples TRBV27 to TRBJ2-2; D uncertain. Material for sequencing was naive CD4+ T cells sorted from blood. Subset given: CD45RA+ positively selected. As DNA, the CDR3 is TGTGCCAGCAGTTTTCGGCAATTCGACGGGGAGCTGTTTTTT. The encoded protein is CASSFRQFDGELFF.